Sequencing of this T cell receptor (beta chain) was carried out in a study of identical twins. Whole-study results and caveats: Not following the same donors, the study drew its conclusions from cross-sectional statistical analysis.

Unique molecular identifiers were present on the cDNA, which also gained a universal primer site by template switching. Each CDR3 protein is one row after TCRdb ran MiXCR on the 5' RACE reads. The table lists roughly 1.6 million distinct CDR3 sequences, around 33% of them singletons, with under 0.35% in the top ten. Worth noting for this clonotype: Its target is not known.

This sequence originates from a newborn girl in good health. What was sequenced was cord blood.

Written as DNA, the CDR3 is TGTGCCAGCAGTTACGGGGGGCTAGCGGAGAGCTCCTACGAGCAGTACTTC. Translated, it gives CASSYGGLAESSYEQYF. The genes are TRBV6-5 and TRBJ2-7; weak D call: TRBD2 (7 bases). The V and J ends lost 2 bases and 0 bases respectively, with 17 bases between them. This CDR3 spans 17 amino acids. Germline assignment: CDR1 MNHEY and CDR2 SVGAGI.